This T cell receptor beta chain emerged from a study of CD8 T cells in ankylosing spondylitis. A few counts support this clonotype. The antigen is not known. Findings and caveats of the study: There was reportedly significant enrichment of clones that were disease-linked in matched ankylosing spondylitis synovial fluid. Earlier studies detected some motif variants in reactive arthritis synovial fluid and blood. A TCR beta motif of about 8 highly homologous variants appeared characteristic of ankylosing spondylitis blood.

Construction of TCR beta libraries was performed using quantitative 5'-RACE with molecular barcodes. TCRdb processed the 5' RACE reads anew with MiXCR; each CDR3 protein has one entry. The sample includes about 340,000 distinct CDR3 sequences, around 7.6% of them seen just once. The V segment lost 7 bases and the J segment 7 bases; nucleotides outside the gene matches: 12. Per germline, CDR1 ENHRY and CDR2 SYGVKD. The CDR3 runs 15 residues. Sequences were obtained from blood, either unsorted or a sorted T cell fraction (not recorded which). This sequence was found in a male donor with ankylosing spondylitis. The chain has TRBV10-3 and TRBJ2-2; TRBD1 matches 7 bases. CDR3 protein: CAIKEQGRFGGELFF. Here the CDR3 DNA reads TGTGCCATCAAGGAACAGGGGCGGTTCGGCGGGGAGCTGTTTTTT.